These 23 T cell receptor beta chains came from one sample sequenced in a study of T-cell reconstitution after alpha-beta-depleted transplantation in children. TCRbeta library preparation incorporated unique molecular identifiers. TCRdb re-called the PCR reads through MiXCR, storing one row per CDR3 protein. The table has around 200,000 distinct CDR3 sequences, approximately 15% seen once. Sequenced material: PBMCs, mostly from graft donor cells, taken 360 days after TCRalphabeta/CD19-depleted stem cell transplant. The receptor set was obtained from a male patient aged 2-15 years who had a stem cell transplant for acute lymphoblastic leukemia, so the T cells may come from the graft donor.

V and J are TRBV12-3 or TRBV12-4 and TRBJ1-4; 7 positions agree with TRBD1. Trimming at V came to 4 bases and at J to 8 bases, leaving 7 bases not matched to a gene. The CDR3 length is 14 residues. CDR3 loop: CASSSGQYREKLFF. CDR3 DNA sequence: TGTGCCAGCAGTTCGGGACAGTATAGGGAAAAACTGTTTTTT.

This clonotype appeared a few times. The V gene is TRBV27, the J gene TRBJ2-3; 15 nucleotides match TRBD2. Trimming took 6 bases from V and 7 from J; bases not matched to a gene: 8. Germline CDR1 reads MNHEY; CDR2 reads SMNVEV (reference sequence). The length of the CDR3 is 16 residues. CDR3 sequence: CASRRLGTSGGYTQYF. The CDR3 region has the DNA TGTGCCAGCAGAAGACTAGGGACTAGCGGGGGGTATACGCAGTATTTT.

The CDR3 DNA reads as TGCAGTGCTAGACCACATACTAGCGGGAGCTACGAGCAGTACTTC. Translating it yields CSARPHTSGSYEQYF. The rearrangement uses TRBV20-1 and TRBJ2-7; 11 bases match TRBD2. This CDR3 is 15 amino acids long. The V gene end was trimmed by 2 bases and the J gene end by 3 bases; junction bases not matched to a gene: 6. The germline V gene encodes CDR1 DFQATT and CDR2 SNEGSKA (reference sequence).

In its sample, this clonotype was seen a few times. The chain is built from TRBV7-8 and TRBJ2-7, with 8 positions matching TRBD2. The junction had 7 bases not matched to a gene; V was cut back by 9 bases and J by 3 bases. This CDR3 contains 13 residues. Germline CDR1 is SGHVS and CDR2 is FQNEAQ. The CDR3 DNA is TGTGCCAGTTTACGGGGGGGGTACTACGAGCAGTACTTC. Protein sequence: CASLRGGYYEQYF.

The J gene is TRBJ2-7, the V gene TRBV10-3; the D gene could be TRBD1 or TRBD2 (5 bases each). Germline V gene lookup returns CDR1 ENHRY and CDR2 SYGVKD. The CDR3 loop spans 16 amino acids. V gave up 8 bases and J gave up 1 base, with 21 bases separating them. The CDR3 DNA sequence: TGTGCCATCTGGGACCCGGACCCGGTGGGGTCCTACGAGCAGTACTTC. Residues: CAIWDPDPVGSYEQYF.

The chain uses TRBV13 and TRBJ2-7; 9 bases match TRBD1. Trimming at V came to 5 bases and at J to 6 bases, leaving 5 bases not matched to a gene. The germline V gene encodes CDR1 PRHDT and CDR2 FYEKMQ (reference sequence). This CDR3 is 13 amino acids long. The CDR3 here is CASSGNRGPEQYF. The CDR3 DNA sequence: TGTGCCAGCAGCGGTAACAGGGGGCCCGAGCAGTACTTC.

This clonotype came up many times. This chain connects TRBV10-1 to TRBJ2-6; D possibly corresponds to TRBD2 (6 bases). CDR3 length equals 13 residues. CDR1 and CDR2 (germline): WNHNN, SYGVQD (reference sequence). Deletions cut 3 bases from V and 9 bases from J, with 9 bases between. CDR3 region: CASSDMGGNVLTF. As DNA, the CDR3 is TGCGCCAGCAGTGACATGGGAGGCAACGTCCTGACTTTC.

V gene TRBV11-2 combines with J gene TRBJ2-4, with 13 positions matching TRBD2. Looked up from germline, CDR1 is SGHAT and CDR2 is FQNNGV. Trimming at V came to 5 bases and at J to 0 bases, leaving 10 bases not matched to a gene. The CDR3 sequence is 19 residues long. Here the CDR3 reads CASSPGTSGNGIAKNIQYF. CDR3 nucleotide sequence: TGTGCCAGCAGCCCCGGGACTAGCGGGAACGGGATAGCCAAAAACATTCAGTACTTC.

Only a few counts were recorded for this clonotype. This chain connects TRBV5-6 to TRBJ2-7; D perhaps matches TRBD1 (5 bases). From germline, CDR1 is SGHDT and CDR2 YYEEEE. This CDR3 is 14 amino acids long. Trimming cost V 3 bases and J 3 bases, with 13 bases left between them. The CDR3 reads CASSYGTGNYEQYF. CDR3 nucleotide sequence: TGTGCCAGCAGCTATGGCACAGGTAACTACGAGCAGTACTTC.

V is TRBV7-2 and J is TRBJ2-3; TRBD2 matches 8 bases. This CDR3 contains 16 residues. V gave up 2 bases and J gave up 4 bases; unmatched junction bases: 8. Germline lookup yields CDR1 SGHTA and CDR2 FQGNSA. The DNA for the CDR3 is TGTGCCAGCAGCTTATGGACAGCGGGGGCTTCAGATACGCAGTATTTT. It encodes CASSLWTAGASDTQYF.

This clonotype has a handful of counts. The J gene is TRBJ2-3, the V gene TRBV7-9; no reliable D call. The CDR3 is made up of 13 amino acids. The germline CDR1 and CDR2 sequences are SEHNR and FQNEAQ (reference sequence). The V end lost 4 bases, the J end lost 6 bases, and 11 bases lay between the germline ends. CDR3 nucleotide sequence: TGTGCCAGCAGCTGGCAGGAAGGGGATACGCAGTATTTT. Amino acid sequence: CASSWQEGDTQYF.

This chain connects TRBV10-2 to TRBJ2-3; 8 positions match TRBD1. CDR1 WSHSY and CDR2 SAAADI come from the germline V gene. Losses at the gene ends were 8 bases for V and 4 bases for J; bases not matched to a gene: 14. The CDR3 runs 16 residues. CDR3 nucleotide sequence: TGCGCCAGCTCCTTACCGCCACAGGGGGTATCAGATACGCAGTATTTT. This sequence encodes CASSLPPQGVSDTQYF.

The chain joins TRBV20-1 to TRBJ2-7; 8 positions match TRBD1. Germline assignment: CDR1 DFQATT and CDR2 SNEGSKA (reference sequence). After removal of 0 bases from V and 3 bases from J, the junction contained 10 bases not matched to a gene. The CDR3 has 16 amino acids. The CDR3 spells CSARDQGQGGDYEQYF. In DNA, the CDR3 is TGCAGTGCTAGAGACCAAGGACAGGGTGGAGACTACGAGCAGTACTTC.

The chain has TRBV29-1 and TRBJ2-3, with 7 bases identical to TRBD1. V trimming: 5 bases; J trimming: 3 bases; junction bases outside the gene matches: 11. The CDR3 runs 15 residues. The V gene's germline CDR1 is SQVTM and CDR2 ANQGSEA. The CDR3 is CSVRRTGFQTDTQYF. The CDR3 DNA sequence: TGCAGCGTTAGACGGACAGGCTTTCAGACAGATACGCAGTATTTT.

This clonotype was seen many times. The J gene is TRBJ1-1, the V gene TRBV4-2; D gene unclear. The ends were cut back, 1 base at V and 3 bases at J, with 6 bases in the middle. Germline V CDR1 and CDR2: LGHNA, YNFKEQ. CDR3 length equals 13 residues. In nucleotides, the CDR3 is TGTGCCAGCAGCCAAGGGAGGGACACTGAAGCTTTCTTT. It specifies CASSQGRDTEAFF.

In its sample, this clonotype was seen a few times. The rearrangement links TRBV20-1 to TRBJ2-7; 11 bases match TRBD2. The CDR3 spans 17 residues. Germline V CDR1 and CDR2: DFQATT, SNEGSKA (reference sequence). The trim removed 2 bases at V and 0 bases at J, leaving 9 bases unmatched. Here the CDR3 reads CSARSRLAGTFSYEQYF. CDR3 nucleotide sequence: TGCAGTGCTAGATCCCGACTAGCGGGGACCTTCTCCTACGAGCAGTACTTC.

J is TRBJ2-1 and V is TRBV3-1; 10 bases fit TRBD2. The germline V gene encodes CDR1 LGHDT and CDR2 YNNKEL (reference sequence). The ends lost 4 bases at V and 3 bases at J; junction bases unmatched: 3. The CDR3 extends over 15 amino acids. The CDR3 DNA is TGTGCCAGCAGCCTCCGACTAGCGGGCTACAATGAGCAGTTCTTC. This codes for CASSLRLAGYNEQFF.

This sequence joins TRBV28 and TRBJ1-5, with TRBD1 as a possible D gene (6 bases). Germline assignment: CDR1 MDHEN and CDR2 SYDVKM. Between the trimmed V and J ends, which lost 6 bases and 0 bases, there was a span of 15 bases. The CDR3 totals 16 residues. The CDR3 coding sequence is TGTGCCAGCAGCACGTGGGGGCCAGCTAGCAATCAGCCCCAGCATTTT. This translates into CASSTWGPASNQPQHF.

V and J are TRBV20-1 and TRBJ2-7; D is unresolved. V was cut by 1 base and J by 0 bases, with 7 bases left in between. The CDR3 totals 13 residues. In germline, CDR1 is DFQATT, CDR2 SNEGSKA (reference sequence). The CDR3 spells CSARGDTSYEQYF. The CDR3 bases are TGCAGTGCTAGAGGCGATACCTCCTACGAGCAGTACTTC.

This clonotype was observed a handful of times. This chain joins TRBV6-2 or TRBV6-3 and TRBJ2-1, with D possibly being TRBD2 (7 bases). The CDR3 is 16 amino acids. The germline V and J ends were trimmed by 2 bases and 3 bases, with 14 bases remaining between them. Germline values: CDR1 MNHEY, CDR2 SVGEGT. In DNA, the CDR3 is TGTGCCAGCAGTTACGAACGGGGGGCTGTCTACAATGAGCAGTTCTTC. Translating it yields CASSYERGAVYNEQFF.

This clonotype was recorded a few times. The chain is built from TRBV6-2 or TRBV6-3 and TRBJ2-5; no definite D call. Germline V lookup: CDR1 MNHEY, CDR2 SVGEGT. This CDR3 region has 14 residues. Trimming took 5 bases from V and 2 from J, leaving 12 bases between them. The CDR3 DNA follows: TGTGCCAGCAGTCTTCACCCGAGACAAGAGACCCAGTACTTC. Translation gives CASSLHPRQETQYF.

The V call is TRBV6-1, the J call TRBJ2-7; 8 bases are shared with TRBD2. With V trimmed by 6 bases and J by 6 bases, 7 bases remained unmatched. The CDR3 consists of 13 residues. From germline, CDR1 is MNHNS and CDR2 SASEGT. CDR3 in amino acids: CASSPGGASEQYF. The CDR3 coding sequence is TGTGCCAGCAGCCCGGGGGGGGCCAGCGAGCAGTACTTC.

The sample holds a few counts of this clonotype. The CDR3 nucleotides are TGTGCCAGCAGCCCACAGGGGCCTGACAATGAGCAGTTCTTC. Translated, it gives CASSPQGPDNEQFF. J is TRBJ2-1 and V is TRBV7-9; 7 nucleotides line up with TRBD1. V lost 5 bases and J lost 5; bases outside the gene matches: 6. This CDR3 region has 14 residues. The V gene's germline CDR1 is SEHNR and CDR2 FQNEAQ (reference sequence).